These T cell receptor beta chains were read from a single sample in a study of T cell repertoires in cytomegalovirus infection. The antigens for these receptors are not known. MiXCR, applied by TCRdb to the reads, yields one record per CDR3 protein. This table holds some 130,000 distinct CDR3 sequences, around 32% found once. The specimen comprised CD8+ T cells from cultured PBMCs, sampled from culture after CMV antigen stimulation. The origin of the receptors is a human donor in good health (CMV status not recorded). Some clones in this sample may be carry-over from other donors' samples. Both conserved end residues are part of each CDR3. The order of the fields is V gene, clone size, D gene, J gene, CDR3 DNA, CDR3 protein. The D gene is left open where the match is weak. Not every row has a clone size; where given, it reads once, few, many or a size class.

>TRBV7-3|few|TRBD2|TRBJ2-3
TGTGCCAGCAGCTTACGCGGGGGGCCAGATACGCAGTATTTT
CASSLRGGPDTQYF
>TRBV5-1|-|TRBD1|TRBJ2-3
TGCGCCAGCAGCCGGTGGGACAGCCCAAACACAGATACGCAGTATTTT
CASSRWDSPNTDTQYF
>TRBV7-9|many|-|TRBJ2-7
TGTGCCAGCAGCTCAGCGCGGAACTACGAGCAGTACTTC
CASSSARNYEQYF
>TRBV28|-|TRBD2|TRBJ2-5
TGTGCCAGCAGCCTTGGACTAGCGGGGGCCTACTTC
CASSLGLAGAYF
>TRBV7-9|-|-|TRBJ2-7
TGTGCCAGCAGCTTAATGGAGGCGGGGCCTTCCTACGAGCAGTACTTC
CASSLMEAGPSYEQYF
>TRBV4-2|once|-|TRBJ2-1
TGTGCCAGCAGCCAAGAGGCCAGTCAGGACTCCTACAATGAGCAGTTCTTC
CASSQEASQDSYNEQFF
>TRBV27|-|-|TRBJ1-2
TGTGCCAGCGGCCCACAGAACCCCTATGGCTACACCTTC
CASGPQNPYGYTF
>TRBV7-8|-|TRBD1|TRBJ2-7
TGTGGCAGCAGCCATTGGGACAGTAATATCGAGCAGTACTTC
CGSSHWDSNIEQYF
>TRBV7-9|few|-|TRBJ2-7
TGTGCCAGCAGCCTCGGGACTCCCGAGCAGTACTTC
CASSLGTPEQYF
>TRBV27|many|-|TRBJ2-7
TGTGCCAGCAGTTTATCCAGGAGGGACGAGCAGTACTTC
CASSLSRRDEQYF
>TRBV27|-|-|TRBJ2-3
TGTGCCAGCCATCAGGCCCCCGGGGTTAGCACAGATACGCAGTATTTT
CASHQAPGVSTDTQYF
>TRBV12-5|-|TRBD2|TRBJ2-1
TGTGCTAGTGGTTTGGCGACAAGCGGGGGGACCGACAATGAGCAGTTCTTC
CASGLATSGGTDNEQFF
>TRBV7-8|-|-|TRBJ1-5
TGTGCCAGCAGCCAAACGCGGGGGTATAGCAATCAGCCCCAGCATTTT
CASSQTRGYSNQPQHF
>TRBV6-2/TRBV6-3|many|TRBD2|TRBJ2-1
TGTGCCAGCAGTGCCACGGGACTAGCGGACAATGAGCAGTTCTTC
CASSATGLADNEQFF
>TRBV19|-|-|TRBJ2-7
TGTGCCAGTAGTATTTCGGGGCAGTCCTTGGGCGAGCAGTACTTC
CASSISGQSLGEQYF
>TRBV4-1|few|-|TRBJ2-6
TGCGCCAGCAGCCAGGGGTGGGGGGCCAACGTCCTGACTTTC
CASSQGWGANVLTF
>TRBV11-3|-|-|TRBJ2-1
TGTGCCAGCAGCCTGCGGCAGGGTCACAATGAGCAGTTCTTC
CASSLRQGHNEQFF
>TRBV27|-|-|TRBJ2-7
TGTGCCAGCAGTTTATCGGCGGGGTCCTCGGGAGAGCAGTACTTC
CASSLSAGSSGEQYF
>TRBV7-8|many|TRBD1|TRBJ2-5
TGTGCCAGCAGCTCCACTTCGGGACAGCAAGAGACCCAGTACTTC
CASSSTSGQQETQYF
>TRBV7-9|-|-|TRBJ2-2
TGTGCCAGCAGCACTCGTGCGCGAGCCGGGGAGCTGTTTTTT
CASSTRARAGELFF
>TRBV7-8|many|-|TRBJ2-5
TGTGCCAGCAGCCCCGGACCCTATCAAGAGACCCAGTACTTC
CASSPGPYQETQYF
>TRBV11-2|-|TRBD1|TRBJ2-7
TGTGCCAGCAGCTTAAAACAGGGGGCGTACTACGAGCAGTACTTC
CASSLKQGAYYEQYF
>TRBV6-5|-|-|TRBJ2-1
TGTGCCAGCAGTTATAACTCCGACAGGGAGCAGTTCTTC
CASSYNSDREQFF
>TRBV28|few|TRBD1|TRBJ2-5
TGTGCCAGCAGTTTAGCAGAGGGACAGCACCAAGAGACCCAGTACTTC
CASSLAEGQHQETQYF
>TRBV7-2|few|-|TRBJ1-1
TGTGCCAGCAGCTTGGGTCGACTGGCCTCTGAAGCTTTCTTT
CASSLGRLASEAFF
>TRBV5-5|-|-|TRBJ1-1
TGTGCCAGCAGCTTTGACCCAGGGGCGTGGGTCAACACTGAAGCTTTCTTT
CASSFDPGAWVNTEAFF
>TRBV4-1|-|TRBD1|TRBJ2-1
TGCGCCAGCAGCCCGGGACAGGGTTCGTATGAGCAGTTCTTC
CASSPGQGSYEQFF
>TRBV27|-|-|TRBJ2-2
TGTGCCAGCAGCTACAATCCGGGCCCTGGGACCGGGGAGCTGTTTTTT
CASSYNPGPGTGELFF
>TRBV12-3/TRBV12-4|-|TRBD1|TRBJ1-5
TGTGCCAGCAGTTCCCGACCCGGGACAGGGGAGTTCGTAAGCAATCAGCCCCAGCATTTT
CASSSRPGTGEFVSNQPQHF
>TRBV24-1|-|-|TRBJ2-1
TGTGCCACCAGTGAACGACTAATCGGAAGCTCCTACAATGAGCAGTTCTTC
CATSERLIGSSYNEQFF
>TRBV5-6|few|TRBD1|TRBJ1-3
TGTGCCAGCAGCTGGGAGACAGGGCAGGGAAACACCATATATTTT
CASSWETGQGNTIYF
>TRBV19|-|TRBD2|TRBJ2-1
TGTGCCAGTAGCGGGGGGGCCGGACTCGATGAGCAGTTCTTC
CASSGGAGLDEQFF
>TRBV19|few|-|TRBJ1-1
TGTGCCAGTGGAACCCGGGACCCTCCTCGGGCTTTCTTT
CASGTRDPPRAFF
>TRBV7-6|-|TRBD1|TRBJ1-1
TGTGCCAGCAGCGAGATCCGGGACAGGGGGGGGAACACTGAAGCTTTCTTT
CASSEIRDRGGNTEAFF
>TRBV14|-|-|TRBJ2-3
TGTGCCAGCAGCCAGGGGAATACGCAGTATTTT
CASSQGNTQYF
>TRBV4-1|-|-|TRBJ2-7
TGCGCCAGCAGCCAAGCTAACAGGATCCTCAACGAGCAGTACTTC
CASSQANRILNEQYF
>TRBV7-9|many|TRBD2|TRBJ2-1
TGTGCCAGCAGCCCGAGCGGGGTTTCCTACAATGAGCAGTTCTTC
CASSPSGVSYNEQFF
>TRBV12-3/TRBV12-4|few|-|TRBJ2-2
TGTGCCAGCAGTTTTAAGAACACCGGGGAGCTGTTTTTT
CASSFKNTGELFF
>TRBV3-1|-|-|TRBJ1-1
TGTGCCAGCAGCCAAACAGGGAGTACTGAAGCTTTCTTT
CASSQTGSTEAFF
>TRBV19|few|-|TRBJ1-5
TGTGCCAGTAGTATTTTAGAAGGGGACTATAGCAATCAGCCCCAGCATTTT
CASSILEGDYSNQPQHF
>TRBV19|-|-|TRBJ1-5
TGTGCCAGTAGTTCCCGGTCCCTTGATACCCAGCATTTT
CASSSRSLDTQHF
>TRBV5-6|-|TRBD2|TRBJ2-3
TGTGCCAGCACAATTGGGGGGGACTATACGCAGTATTTT
CASTIGGDYTQYF
>TRBV24-1|-|-|TRBJ1-5
TGTGCCACCAGTGATTCGGGACCTAGTGCCCAGCATTTT
CATSDSGPSAQHF
>TRBV7-6|few|-|TRBJ1-2
TGTGCCAGCAGCTTAGATTGGCAGGGAACAGATGGCTACACCTTC
CASSLDWQGTDGYTF
>TRBV4-2|-|-|TRBJ1-5
TGTGCCAGCAGCGGTAATCAGGGTCAGCCCCAGCATTTT
CASSGNQGQPQHF
>TRBV7-6|many|-|TRBJ1-2
TGTGCCAGCAGCTACGGGGAGGGTGTAGTGGACGGCTACACCTTC
CASSYGEGVVDGYTF
>TRBV28|-|-|TRBJ2-2
TGTGCCAGCAGTCCCCCCGCTTTGACGGACAAGAACACCGGGGAGCTGTTTTTT
CASSPPALTDKNTGELFF
>TRBV5-5|-|-|TRBJ2-7
TGTGCCAGCAGCTTGGTTCAGGGGGGCTACGAGCAGTACTTC
CASSLVQGGYEQYF
>TRBV6-5|few|-|TRBJ2-5
TGTGCCAGCAGTCCCAAGGTTGGGACCCAGTACTTC
CASSPKVGTQYF
>TRBV18|-|TRBD2|TRBJ2-1
TGTGCCAGCTCCCCGTCAGGGACTAGCGGGGCTGAGCCGTTCTTC
CASSPSGTSGAEPFF
>TRBV11-2|few|TRBD1|TRBJ2-1
TGTGCCAGCAGCTCCAGGACAGGGATATTGTACAATGAGCAGTTCTTC
CASSSRTGILYNEQFF
>TRBV7-8|many|TRBD1|TRBJ1-6
TGTGCCAGCAGCTCCCTACAGGGGACCCCTCCTAATTCACCCCTCCACTTT
CASSSLQGTPPNSPLHF
>TRBV7-6|few|-|TRBJ2-7
TGTGCCAGCAGCTTAGGGTCAGGGTACGAGCAGTACTTC
CASSLGSGYEQYF
>TRBV13|many|TRBD2|TRBJ2-1
TGTGCCAGCAGCCCCGGACTAGCTTTGAATGAGCAGTTCTTC
CASSPGLALNEQFF
>TRBV28|many|TRBD2|TRBJ2-5
TGTGCCAGCAGTCCACTAGCGGGGGTTCAACAAGAGACCCAGTACTTC
CASSPLAGVQQETQYF